The TCR beta chain described here comes from a study of shared clonotypes between healthy human individuals. Study findings and constraints: Across subsets, estimated richness was generally greater for naive than for memory populations. Even with large depth, rarefaction showed that sorted-subset sequencing was incomplete.

Trimming took off 3 bases at V and 0 bases at J, with 8 bases between the two ends. The V gene's germline CDR1 is LNHDA and CDR2 SQIVND (reference sequence). The CDR3 loop spans 14 amino acids. Concerning this clone: Antigen unknown. Within the sample, other DNA sequences also encode this same CDR3.

The repertoire was sequenced with immunoSEQ multiplex PCR; TCRdb's copy has only in-frame clones and lacks some. The sample contains roughly 1,100,000 clones, 75% of which appear only once. The V gene is TRBV19, the J gene TRBJ1-1; weak D call: TRBD1 (5 bases). Sequencing was done on a sample of memory CD4+ T cells sorted from blood. Documented subset: CD45RA-negative fraction. The sequence came from a young man in good health. CDR3 in DNA: TGTGCCAGTAGTATTGGGGGGATGAACACTGAAGCTTTCTTT. It translates to CASSIGGMNTEAFF.